These 10 T cell receptor beta chains originate from one sample sequenced in a study of T cells after yellow fever vaccination. TCRdb reanalysed the 5' RACE reads using MiXCR and keeps one entry per CDR3 protein. The repertoire has more than 350,000 distinct CDR3 sequences, around 10% of them found once; the top ten carry less than 20%. The source was PBMCs, collected on the day of the first yellow fever vaccination. The receptors originated from a man younger than 35 who received the YFV17D yellow fever vaccine.

The V call is TRBV7-2, the J call TRBJ1-1, with a tentative D call TRBD1 (6 bases). The CDR3 extends over 15 amino acids. Between the trimmed V and J ends, which lost 6 bases and 6 bases, there was a span of 20 bases. Per the germline V gene, CDR1 is SGHTA and CDR2 is FQGNSA. The CDR3 spells CASRPNRGGPSEAFF. CDR3 coding DNA: TGTGCCAGCAGACCCAATAGGGGGGGGCCTTCTGAAGCTTTCTTT.

Written as DNA, the CDR3 is TGTGCCAGCAGTTACCCTCGACAGGGAGATAGCAATCAGCCCCAGCATTTT. It is translated as CASSYPRQGDSNQPQHF. The chain uses TRBV6-5 and TRBJ1-5, with 7 bases lining up with TRBD1. Germline values: CDR1 MNHEY, CDR2 SVGAGI. Trimming removed 2 bases from V and 0 bases from J; junction bases left unmatched: 7. CDR3 length: 17 amino acids.

A few counts support this clonotype. This sequence joins TRBV7-9 and TRBJ2-1, with no clear D. There are 11 residues in the CDR3. Trimming removed 0 bases from V and 14 bases from J, with 8 bases in between. Germline CDR1 reads SEHNR; CDR2 reads FQNEAQ (reference sequence). CDR3 DNA: TGTGCCAGCAGCTTAGCAGGATTGAAGTTCTTC. It is translated as CASSLAGLKFF.

The gene calls are TRBV9 and TRBJ2-1, with 7 bases fitting TRBD2. CDR3 length equals 15 residues. The V segment lost 1 base and the J segment 4 bases; nucleotides outside the gene matches: 5. Germline V gene lookup returns CDR1 SGDLS and CDR2 YYNGEE. CDR3 amino acids: CASSVRGGRYNEQFF. CDR3 nucleotides: TGTGCCAGCAGCGTACGCGGGGGTAGATACAATGAGCAGTTCTTC.

The chain is built from TRBV20-1 and TRBJ1-1; D gene uncertain. Germline CDR1 and CDR2: DFQATT and SNEGSKA (reference sequence). The CDR3 contains 12 residues. The CDR3 loop is CRARPPGTEAFF. The DNA of the CDR3 is TGCAGGGCCCGCCCTCCGGGCACTGAAGCTTTCTTT.

At least ten counts were recorded for this clonotype. The rearrangement links TRBV6-6 to TRBJ2-7; 7 nucleotides line up with TRBD2. This CDR3 has 12 residues. J gave up 9 bases and V 5 bases, and 7 bases lay outside the gene matches. CDR1 and CDR2 (germline): MNHNY, SVGAGI (reference sequence). DNA of the CDR3: TGTGCCAGCAGTACACACGGGGGGAGGCAGTACGTC. Amino acids: CASSTHGGRQYV.

The chain joins TRBV24-1 to TRBJ2-1, with 8 bases aligning to TRBD1. CDR3 length equals 14 residues. The germline gives CDR1 KGHDR, CDR2 SFDVKD. V shed 4 bases and J 5 bases; nucleotides not matched to a gene: 3. CDR3 nucleotide sequence: TGTGCCACCAGTGACCTGGACAGGGACAATGAGCAGTTCTTC. Encoded protein: CATSDLDRDNEQFF.

This chain uses TRBV10-1 with TRBJ2-1, with a tentative D call TRBD2 (5 bases). Germline V gene sequence: CDR1 WNHNN, CDR2 SYGVQD (reference sequence). Trimming cost V 7 bases and J 3 bases, with 13 bases left between them. CDR3 length: 14 residues. The CDR3 is CASTLDCYYNEQFF. The CDR3 nucleotides are TGCGCCAGCACCCTGGACTGCTACTACAATGAGCAGTTCTTC.

This clonotype occurred a few times. The CDR3 DNA follows: TGCGCCAGCAGCTTGGTGGTAGCGGGGGTCGAGACCCAGTACTTC. Encoded protein: CASSLVVAGVETQYF. The chain is built from TRBV5-1 and TRBJ2-5; 9 bases line up with TRBD2. V lost 0 bases and J lost 5; bases outside the gene matches: 5. CDR3 length equals 15 residues. Germline V lookup: CDR1 SGHRS, CDR2 YFSETQ.

This clonotype was counted a few times. The V gene is TRBV4-2, the J gene TRBJ2-7, with 8 bases matching TRBD1. This CDR3 region has 14 residues. V shed 6 bases, J shed 4 bases, and the junction held 8 bases outside the gene matches. Germline CDR1 is LGHNA and CDR2 is YNFKEQ. The CDR3 loop is CASSRTGTGYEQYF. CDR3 bases: TGTGCCAGCAGTCGCACCGGGACAGGTTACGAGCAGTACTTC.